The present TCR beta chain was sequenced within a study of liver allograft versus peripheral blood T cells (dated by TCRdb to about 2020). The study in broad terms: The study compared T cell receptor repertoires found within transplanted livers against repertoires in the peripheral blood of liver transplant recipients.

The germline V gene encodes CDR1 MNHNY and CDR2 SVGAGI (reference sequence). The CDR3 starts with the cysteine, ends with the phenylalanine, and has 14 residues. The retained sequence is limited to the CDR3, 42 bases, with the frame set at the first base. The germline V and J ends show losses of 2 bases and 4 bases respectively, and no gene match explains 2 bases of the junction. The sequencer was an Illumina MiSeq. TCRdb handled the public reads itself, with Q25 trimming in fastp and clone calling in MiXCR, and kept productive beta chains. Merged by CDR3 protein, the rows form single entries marked with the most common genes and DNA. This sample holds approximately 9,000 distinct CDR3 sequences; approximately 17% were observed only once. Approximately 1.3% of the sample is taken by the ten largest. The paper as a whole reports these results and caveats: T cell receptor repertoires inside liver allografts were reported to be different from the repertoires detected in peripheral blood.

This clonotype was recorded a few times. It lacks a known antigen. There are no base qualities to consult, and no much larger clone falls within one base. The TCR was taken from a human patient who had a liver transplant. In patients who had a transplant, some T cells may come from the graft donor. The chain joins TRBV6-6 to TRBJ1-5, and 7 junction bases match TRBD1. The CDR3 protein is CASSYDRDNQPQHF. The sequenced DNA is TGTGCCAGCAGTTACGACAGGGATAATCAGCCCCAGCATTTT.